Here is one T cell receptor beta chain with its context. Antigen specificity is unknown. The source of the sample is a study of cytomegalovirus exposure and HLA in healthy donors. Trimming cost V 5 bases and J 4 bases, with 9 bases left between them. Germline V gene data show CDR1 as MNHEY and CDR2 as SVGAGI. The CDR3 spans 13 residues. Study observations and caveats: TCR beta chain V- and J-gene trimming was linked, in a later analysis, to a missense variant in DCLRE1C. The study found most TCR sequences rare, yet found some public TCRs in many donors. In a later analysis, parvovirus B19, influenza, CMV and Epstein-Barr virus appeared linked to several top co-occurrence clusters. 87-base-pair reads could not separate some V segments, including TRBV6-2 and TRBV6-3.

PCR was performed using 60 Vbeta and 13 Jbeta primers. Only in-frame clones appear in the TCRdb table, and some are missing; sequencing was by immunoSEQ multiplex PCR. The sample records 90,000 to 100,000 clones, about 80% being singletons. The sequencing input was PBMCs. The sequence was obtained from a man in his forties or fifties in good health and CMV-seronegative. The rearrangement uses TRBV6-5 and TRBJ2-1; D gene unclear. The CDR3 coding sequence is TGTGCCAGCAGTCGTCAGAAGTACAATGAGCAGTTCTTC. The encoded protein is CASSRQKYNEQFF.